This T cell receptor (beta chain) derives from a study of a mutant IDH1 vaccine in newly diagnosed glioma. As for the study in general: Vaccination started 4-6 weeks after radiotherapy alone, or with temozolomide cycles. Sex distribution of treated patients was roughly 60% male and about 38% female; mean age was around 40 years.

This clone has only one observation. The target antigen is unknown. Germline CDR1 and CDR2: SGHVS and FQNEAQ. The CDR3 runs 15 residues. The germline V and J ends were trimmed by 1 base and 3 bases, with 13 bases remaining between them. The repertoire was sequenced with immunoSEQ multiplex PCR; TCRdb's copy has only in-frame clones and lacks some. The table lists roughly 40,000 clones, approximately 90% of them singletons. The time point here: week 5, during vaccination. The investigators gave 300 ug of mutant IDH1 20-mer peptide in each vaccine dose, together with topical imiquimod. Astrocytomas that were new, WHO grade 3 or 4, IDH1-mutant and ATRX-lost were present in the donors.

The sequence came from a man over 45 with glioma. The rearrangement joins TRBV7-8 to TRBJ2-7, with unresolved D. This specimen consisted of PBMCs, obtained from a glioma patient whose treatment included an IDH1 peptide vaccine. This CDR3 reads CASSLVRQKVYEQYF. In DNA form, the CDR3 reads TGTGCCAGCAGCTTAGTCCGGCAGAAAGTCTACGAGCAGTACTTC. The whole variable domain, remainder taken from reference TRBV7-8 and TRBJ2-7, is GAGVSQSPRYKVAKRGQDVALRCDPISGHVSLFWYQQALGQGPEFLTYFQNEAQLDKSGLPSDRFFAERPEGSVSTLKIQRTQQEDSAVYLCASSLVRQKVYEQYFGPGTRLTVT.